Below are 14 T cell receptor beta chains sequenced from a single sample in a study of cytomegalovirus exposure and HLA in healthy donors. Vbeta (60) and Jbeta (13) primers were used in the PCR. Here immunoSEQ multiplex PCR was the method, and the copy in TCRdb shows in-frame clones only, minus some. The repertoire includes about 170,000 clones, 75% to 90% of them detected once, and 1% sits in the top ten. The sample consisted of PBMCs. The receptors were gathered from a boy between 2 and 15 years old in good health and CMV-seronegative.

A remark on this clone: Mismatch with germline at one junction end may stem from a read error. This sequence joins TRBV7-9 and TRBJ1-6; 9 bases map to TRBD1. This CDR3 contains 14 residues. Germline V CDR1 and CDR2: SEHNR, FQNEAQ (reference sequence). CDR3 DNA sequence: TGTTCCAGCAGCCCTAGGACAGGGGAGGCACCCCTCCACTTT. As protein: CSSSPRTGEAPLHF.

This clone appeared a few times. V is TRBV4-1 and J is TRBJ1-5; possibly TRBD1 for D (5 bases). The CDR3 length is 17 residues. The germline gives CDR1 MGHRA, CDR2 YSYEKL. The V gene lost 3 bases and the J gene lost 3 bases, with 18 bases spanning the gap. CDR3 sequence (DNA): TGCGCCAGCAGCCATGGCGGGACCCCAAAGTACAATCAGCCCCAGCATTTT. Translation gives CASSHGGTPKYNQPQHF.

The CDR3 loop reads CASSLVPGVHSPSNQPQHF. In DNA form, the CDR3 reads TGTGCCAGCAGTTTAGTGCCAGGGGTCCACTCACCTAGCAATCAGCCCCAGCATTTT. V usage is TRBV28 and J usage is TRBJ1-5; D perhaps matches TRBD1 (6 bases). The V end lost 2 bases, the J end lost 0 bases, and 20 bases lay between the germline ends. Looked up from germline, CDR1 is MDHEN and CDR2 is SYDVKM. This CDR3 region has 19 residues. Based on the CDR3 plus reference TRBV28 and TRBJ1-5, the full variable domain is DVKVTQSSRYLVKRTGEKVFLECVQDMDHENMFWYRQDPGLGLRLIYFSYDVKMKEKGDIPEGYSVSREKKERFSLILESASTNQTSMYLCASSLVPGVHSPSNQPQHFGDGTRLSIL.

This clone was seen a single time. The chain is built from TRBV28 and TRBJ2-1; TRBD2 matches at 12 bases. V trimming: 5 bases; J trimming: 8 bases; junction bases outside the gene matches: 10. Germline assignment: CDR1 MDHEN and CDR2 SYDVKM. This CDR3 comprises 16 residues. CDR3 sequence reads: CASSMTSGSPTYEQFF. The CDR3 DNA sequence: TGTGCCAGCAGTATGACTAGCGGGAGTCCAACGTATGAGCAGTTCTTC.

This rearrangement joins TRBV28 to TRBJ2-7, with 7 bases identical to TRBD2. With 6 bases clipped from V and 1 base from J, the junction kept 9 bases outside the gene matches. CDR3 length: 15 residues. Germline V gene lookup returns CDR1 MDHEN and CDR2 SYDVKM. Written as DNA, the CDR3 is TGTGCCAGCAGGCGGCCAGCGGGGATTTCCTACGAGCAGTACTTC. It yields the protein CASRRPAGISYEQYF.

This clone was counted only a few times. This sequence joins TRBV9 and TRBJ1-1; D is uncertain. In germline, CDR1 is SGDLS, CDR2 YYNGEE. CDR3 size: 16 residues. V was cut by 0 bases and J by 4 bases, with 16 bases left in between. CDR3 residues: CASSVASSHLSTEAFF. The CDR3 region has the DNA TGTGCCAGCAGCGTAGCATCGTCCCATCTGAGCACTGAAGCTTTCTTT.

The chain uses TRBV28 and TRBJ1-6; D perhaps matches TRBD1 (5 bases). V was trimmed by 6 bases and J by 3 bases, leaving 12 bases between them. CDR1 and CDR2 from the germline V gene are MDHEN and SYDVKM. CDR3 length: 15 residues. The CDR3 region has the DNA TGTGCCAGCAGAGTGCGGCAGGGCTATAATTCACCCCTCCACTTT. It codes for CASRVRQGYNSPLHF. Drawing the rest from reference TRBV28 and TRBJ1-6, the complete variable domain is DVKVTQSSRYLVKRTGEKVFLECVQDMDHENMFWYRQDPGLGLRLIYFSYDVKMKEKGDIPEGYSVSREKKERFSLILESASTNQTSMYLCASRVRQGYNSPLHFGNGTRLTVT.

The J gene is TRBJ2-2, the V gene TRBV6-1; D is ambiguous. The germline CDR1 and CDR2 sequences are MNHNS and SASEGT. The V end lost 2 bases, the J end lost 2 bases, and 9 bases lay between the germline ends. This CDR3 is 15 amino acids long. CDR3 nucleotide sequence: TGTGCCAGCAGTGAACTAGTCGGAAACACCGGGGAGCTGTTTTTT. Translating gives CASSELVGNTGELFF.

The chain recombines TRBV2 with TRBJ2-5; D gene ambiguous. The CDR3 extends over 17 amino acids. The ends were cut back, 3 bases at V and 1 base at J, with 18 bases in the middle. Germline CDR1 SNHLY, CDR2 FYNNEI. The CDR3 DNA reads as TGTGCCAGCAGTGACACCACACTACTAAGACTCCAAGAGACCCAGTACTTC. Amino acid sequence: CASSDTTLLRLQETQYF.

The chain links TRBV5-4 to TRBJ2-1; no definite D call. Germline CDR1 and CDR2: SGHNT and YYREEE (reference sequence). The V end lost 0 bases, the J end lost 0 bases, and 10 bases lay between the germline ends. This CDR3 is 16 amino acids long. The CDR3 nucleotides are TGTGCCAGCAGCTTGGGAGCGACGAGCTCCTACAATGAGCAGTTCTTC. Its translation: CASSLGATSSYNEQFF.

Concerning this clone itself: At one end, the junction sequence differs from germline, possibly due to a read error. The chain couples TRBV28 to TRBJ1-6; D gene uncertain. Germline V CDR1 and CDR2: MDHEN, SYDVKM. The CDR3 covers 14 residues. CDR3 residues: CASSLVERDSPLHF. DNA of the CDR3: TGTGCCAGCTCCCTCGTTGAACGAGATTCGCCCCTCCACTTT.

V is TRBV7-2 and J is TRBJ2-1; 10 bases agree with TRBD2. Losses at the gene ends were 2 bases for V and 9 bases for J; bases not matched to a gene: 10. The CDR3 sequence is 16 residues long. Germline CDR1 and CDR2: SGHTA and FQGNSA. The CDR3 sequence is CASSLSGAGGPFEQFF. The DNA of the CDR3 is TGTGCCAGCAGCTTATCAGGAGCGGGAGGGCCTTTTGAGCAGTTCTTC.

The chain employs TRBV5-1 and TRBJ1-6; D remains unclear. V lost 0 bases and J 9 bases, leaving 16 bases between the germline ends. Germline CDR1 SGHRS, CDR2 YFSETQ. This CDR3 has 16 amino acids. The CDR3 coding sequence is TGCGCCAGCAGCTTGGGTCCCACCCGCCCGGGTTCACCCCTCCACTTT. Its translation: CASSLGPTRPGSPLHF.

The rearrangement joins TRBV6-6 to TRBJ1-1; no definite D call. There are 13 residues in the CDR3. Germline V CDR1 and CDR2: MNHNY, SVGAGI (reference sequence). V gave up 6 bases and J gave up 1 base, with 9 bases separating them. CDR3 loop: CASRRAGNTEAFF. In DNA, the CDR3 is TGTGCCAGCAGGCGGGCAGGGAACACTGAAGCTTTCTTT.